This is a list of T cell receptor beta chains from one sample in a study of OX40 agonist ivuxolimab in advanced cancers. Data came from immunoSEQ multiplex PCR; TCRdb stores just in-frame clones and leaves some out. The sample has about 76,000 clones, approximately 85% seen once. The material was CD4+ or CD8+ T cells sorted from blood, obtained in a trial of the OX40 agonist ivuxolimab. The receptors were sampled from an adult with an advanced solid tumor such as melanoma, head and neck, liver or kidney cancer. CDR3s include the opening cysteine and the closing phenylalanine or tryptophan. D genes are given only for firm matches. Not all rows give a size; the values are once, few, many and, for expanded clones, a class.

v_gene,abundance,j_gene,d_gene,CDR3aa,CDR3nt
TRBV11-2,NA,TRBJ2-7,NA,CASSFYASREQYF,TGTGCCAGCAGCTTTTACGCTAGCCGCGAGCAGTACTTC
TRBV15,NA,TRBJ1-4,NA,CATSRDYDSTTTNEKLFF,TGTGCCACCAGCAGAGATTACGACAGCACTACAACTAATGAAAAACTGTTTTTT
TRBV9,few,TRBJ1-2,TRBD1,CASSLDRGGYTF,TGTGCCAGCAGCTTGGACAGGGGTGGCTACACCTTC
TRBV19,few,TRBJ1-5,TRBD1,CASSPLGTGQPQHF,TGTGCCAGTAGTCCCCTCGGGACAGGTCAGCCCCAGCATTTT
TRBV7-2,NA,TRBJ2-3,NA,CASSWAEDTQYF,TGTGCCAGCAGCTGGGCGGAAGATACGCAGTATTTT
TRBV19,NA,TRBJ1-4,NA,CASSKRTVTTNEKLFF,TGTGCCAGTAGTAAACGGACAGTCACAACTAATGAAAAACTGTTTTTT
TRBV27,NA,TRBJ1-2,NA,CASSFNEKYGYTF,TGTGCCAGCAGTTTCAACGAAAAATATGGCTACACCTTC
TRBV5-1,NA,TRBJ2-5,NA,CASNLGVGGWGETQYF,TGCGCCAGCAATCTTGGAGTGGGGGGATGGGGCGAGACCCAGTACTTC
TRBV4-2,NA,TRBJ1-6,NA,CASSHSVTYNSPLHF,TGTGCCAGCAGCCACAGTGTTACCTATAATTCACCCCTCCACTTT
TRBV5-4,NA,TRBJ2-7,NA,CASSYRDTYYEQYF,TGTGCCAGCAGCTACCGGGACACATATTACGAGCAGTACTTC
TRBV7-3,NA,TRBJ2-1,TRBD1,CASSHWTGTYNEQFF,TGTGCCAGCAGCCATTGGACAGGGACCTACAATGAGCAGTTCTTC
TRBV27,many,TRBJ1-2,NA,CASRGNLNSGYTF,TGTGCCAGCAGGGGCAACTTGAATTCGGGCTACACCTTC
TRBV5-4,NA,TRBJ1-1,TRBD1,CASSWDRGDTEAFF,TGTGCCAGCAGCTGGGACAGGGGGGACACTGAAGCTTTCTTT
TRBV15,NA,TRBJ2-1,TRBD2,CATSRDKASGVRDEQFF,TGTGCCACCAGCAGAGATAAGGCTAGCGGAGTACGGGATGAGCAGTTCTTC
TRBV30,NA,TRBJ1-3,TRBD1,CAWSSGTGVGNTIYF,TGTGCCTGGAGTTCCGGGACAGGGGTAGGAAACACCATATATTTT
TRBV6-5,NA,TRBJ1-2,NA,CASSFGEYGYTF,TGTGCCAGCAGTTTCGGGGAGTATGGCTACACCTTC
TRBV6-9,NA,TRBJ2-7,NA,CASRGGTKAYEQYF,TGTGCCAGCAGGGGGGGGACAAAGGCCTACGAGCAGTACTTC
TRBV19,NA,TRBJ2-2,TRBD1,CASSIDGLTGTPNTGELFF,TGTGCCAGTAGTATAGATGGCCTGACAGGGACACCGAACACCGGGGAGCTGTTTTTT
TRBV2,NA,TRBJ2-5,NA,CASSANSIVETQYF,TGTGCCAGCAGTGCCAACTCCATAGTAGAGACCCAGTACTTC
TRBV10-1,NA,TRBJ2-3,NA,CASSQTTGPPGARADTQYF,TGCGCCAGCAGTCAAACTACAGGGCCCCCGGGCGCCCGCGCAGATACGCAGTATTTT
TRBV19,NA,TRBJ2-3,TRBD2,CASRSERGGTDTQYF,TGTGCCAGTAGGAGCGAGCGGGGGGGGACAGATACGCAGTATTTT
TRBV6-5,NA,TRBJ1-6,NA,CASSPGGASPLHF,TGTGCCAGCAGTCCTGGGGGGGCTTCACCCCTCCACTTT
TRBV4-1,NA,TRBJ1-2,NA,CASSQEPFREIYGYTF,TGCGCCAGCAGCCAAGAACCCTTCAGGGAAATCTATGGCTACACCTTC
TRBV7-9,few,TRBJ1-1,NA,CASSLGDLIGGFKEAFF,TGTGCCAGCAGCTTAGGGGACTTGATTGGGGGATTCAAGGAAGCTTTCTTT
TRBV19,NA,TRBJ1-4,NA,CASSIEASSKLFF,TGTGCCAGTAGTATAGAGGCCTCTAGTAAGCTGTTTTTT
TRBV5-8,NA,TRBJ1-3,NA,CASSFLGGNGNTIYF,TGTGCCAGCAGCTTTTTGGGAGGGAATGGAAACACCATATATTTT
TRBV19,NA,TRBJ2-7,NA,CASSIADEQYF,TGTGCCAGTAGTATAGCGGACGAGCAGTACTTC
TRBV30,NA,TRBJ1-4,NA,CAWEKGAFNEKLFF,TGTGCCTGGGAAAAAGGAGCCTTTAATGAAAAACTGTTTTTT
TRBV14,few,TRBJ2-3,TRBD2,CASSPSGGAGAQYF,TGTGCCAGCAGCCCCAGCGGGGGGGCCGGGGCGCAGTATTTT
TRBV9,NA,TRBJ2-2,TRBD1,CASSEGQGAQVGELFF,TGTGCCAGCAGCGAAGGACAGGGGGCGCAAGTCGGGGAGCTGTTTTTT
TRBV5-4,NA,TRBJ2-5,TRBD1,CASSQRQGKETQYF,TGTGCCAGCAGCCAAAGACAGGGCAAAGAGACCCAGTACTTC
TRBV5-1,NA,TRBJ1-2,NA,CASWAGNGRNGYTF,TGCGCCAGCTGGGCCGGGAACGGCCGCAATGGCTACACCTTC
TRBV2,NA,TRBJ1-5,NA,CASSDQGNNQPQHF,TGTGCCAGCAGTGACCAGGGGAACAATCAGCCCCAGCATTTT
TRBV5-1,once,TRBJ2-3,NA,CASTLQDSTDTQYF,TGCGCCAGCACACTCCAGGACAGCACAGATACGCAGTATTTT
TRBV5-4,NA,TRBJ2-5,NA,CASSLLTGGRQETQYF,TGTGCCAGCAGCTTGTTGACGGGGGGCCGCCAAGAGACCCAGTACTTC
TRBV5-1,NA,TRBJ2-4,TRBD2,CASSPRRSGGAEAKNIQYF,TGCGCCAGCAGCCCCCGGCGGAGCGGGGGTGCGGAAGCCAAAAACATTCAGTACTTC
TRBV9,NA,TRBJ1-4,NA,CASSVAPVGATNEKLFF,TGTGCCAGCAGCGTAGCCCCTGTGGGTGCAACTAATGAAAAACTGTTTTTT
TRBV5-1,NA,TRBJ2-7,TRBD1,CASSPGDRGYEQYF,TGCGCCAGCAGCCCAGGGGACAGGGGATACGAGCAGTACTTC
TRBV7-2,NA,TRBJ2-5,NA,CASSPSTVQETQYF,TGTGCCAGCAGCCCTTCGACAGTACAAGAGACCCAGTACTTC